What follows are 20 T cell receptor beta chains derived from one specimen sequenced in a study of cytomegalovirus exposure and HLA in healthy donors. It was with 60 Vbeta and 13 Jbeta primers that the PCR ran. Here immunoSEQ multiplex PCR was the method, and the copy in TCRdb shows in-frame clones only, minus some. The sample consists of about 130,000 clones, about two thirds of them appearing once. The material sequenced was PBMCs. The origin of the receptors is a man aged 40-49 years in good health and CMV-seropositive.

V and J are TRBV29-1 and TRBJ2-3; 9 bases map to TRBD2. The CDR3 contains 18 residues. Germline assignment: CDR1 SQVTM and CDR2 ANQGSEA. With V trimmed by 3 bases and J by 0 bases, 13 bases remained unmatched. The CDR3 coding sequence is TGCAGCGTTGATAATCTAGCGGGGTGGGCCGGGAGCACAGATACGCAGTATTTT. Protein: CSVDNLAGWAGSTDTQYF.

This clone was seen only once. The V call is TRBV7-9, the J call TRBJ1-5, with 9 bases fitting TRBD1. CDR1 and CDR2 from the germline V gene are SEHNR and FQNEAQ (reference sequence). This CDR3 has 15 amino acids. Germline trimming cut 5 bases from V and 6 bases from J; bases unmatched to any gene: 8. The CDR3 bases are TGTGCCAGCAGCCCTGCCGGGACAGGGCGTCAGCCCCAGCATTTT. Amino acid sequence: CASSPAGTGRQPQHF.

This clone was observed a single time. As DNA, the CDR3 is TGTGCCAGCAGCTTAGGAAGGACAGGGGGCAATGAGCAGTTCTTC. This encodes CASSLGRTGGNEQFF. V is TRBV7-9 and J is TRBJ2-1, with 10 bases aligning to TRBD1. CDR3 length: 15 amino acids. Germline V lookup: CDR1 SEHNR, CDR2 FQNEAQ (reference sequence). Germline trimming cut 1 base from V and 6 bases from J; bases unmatched to any gene: 3. The whole variable domain, remainder taken from reference TRBV7-9 and TRBJ2-1, is DTGVSQNPRHKITKRGQNVTFRCDPISEHNRLYWYRQTLGQGPEFLTYFQNEAQLEKSRLLSDRFSAERPKGSFSTLEIQRTEQGDSAMYLCASSLGRTGGNEQFFGPGTRLTVL.

The genes are TRBV29-1 and TRBJ1-1; maybe TRBD1 (6 bases). The ends were cut back, 7 bases at V and 4 bases at J, with 16 bases in the middle. In germline, CDR1 is SQVTM, CDR2 ANQGSEA. The CDR3 has 13 residues. The CDR3 nucleotides are TGCAGCGCGCAGGGGAGTCTGAGCACTGAAGCTTTCTTT. It specifies CSAQGSLSTEAFF.

The CDR3 nucleotides read TGTGCCAGCAGCCACTTCCCCGGGGACGAGCAGTACTTC. It codes for CASSHFPGDEQYF. V gene TRBV4-2 combines with J gene TRBJ2-7; a possible D gene is TRBD2 (5 bases). The CDR3 has 13 residues. CDR1 and CDR2 (germline): LGHNA, YNFKEQ. V was shortened by 3 bases and J by 5 bases, with 11 bases between the two germline ends.

This clone appeared a few times. The chain is built from TRBV28 and TRBJ2-7, with D hard to call. The CDR3 sequence is 12 residues long. From germline, CDR1 is MDHEN and CDR2 SYDVKM. V gave up 6 bases and J gave up 4 bases, with 10 bases separating them. CDR3 DNA sequence: TGTGCCAGCAGCGGCGGATCTTACGAGCAGTACTTC. Protein sequence: CASSGGSYEQYF.

The chain combines TRBV9 with TRBJ2-1; 15 nucleotides match TRBD2. Trimming took 0 bases from V and 4 from J; bases not matched to a gene: 2. The germline V gene encodes CDR1 SGDLS and CDR2 YYNGEE. The length of the CDR3 is 17 residues. In nucleotides, the CDR3 is TGTGCCAGCAGCGTAGTTGGACTAGCGGGGGGGTACAATGAGCAGTTCTTC. Residues: CASSVVGLAGGYNEQFF.

The genes are TRBV25-1 and TRBJ1-4, with TRBD1 as a possible D gene (6 bases). The CDR3 totals 11 residues. V was cut by 7 bases and J by 8 bases, with 8 bases left in between. Germline V gene data show CDR1 as MGHDK and CDR2 as SYGVNS. The CDR3 bases are TGTGCCAGCACCGGACAGGAAAAACTGTTTTTT. Translation gives CASTGQEKLFF.

This chain uses TRBV27 with TRBJ1-4; TRBD1 agrees at 10 bases. V lost 6 bases and J lost 8; bases outside the gene matches: 12. This CDR3 has 16 residues. Germline loops: CDR1 MNHEY, CDR2 SMNVEV (reference sequence). This chain's CDR3 is CASSVVDRGVGEKLFF. The DNA of the CDR3 is TGTGCCAGCAGCGTCGTGGACAGGGGGGTCGGCGAAAAACTGTTTTTT.

This sequence joins TRBV4-2 and TRBJ2-5; TRBD1 is a possible D gene (6 bases). The CDR3 extends over 16 amino acids. The V end lost 1 base, the J end lost 5 bases, and 17 bases lay between the germline ends. Germline V gene sequence: CDR1 LGHNA, CDR2 YNFKEQ. CDR3 protein: CASSQGKGQGSETQYF. In DNA form, the CDR3 reads TGTGCCAGCAGCCAAGGGAAGGGTCAGGGGAGTGAGACCCAGTACTTC.

With regard to this clone: A junction boundary mismatches the germline segment, possibly from a read error. The DNA of the CDR3 is TGTTCCAGCAGCTTTGAGGACAGGGGTGAATACGAGCAGTACTTC. Translated: CSSSFEDRGEYEQYF. The V and J genes are TRBV7-9 and TRBJ2-7, with 9 bases aligning to TRBD1. CDR1 SEHNR and CDR2 FQNEAQ come from the germline V gene (reference sequence). This CDR3 has 15 amino acids.

This clone was found a few times. The gene calls are TRBV6-1 and TRBJ2-1, with D perhaps TRBD2 (5 bases). The CDR3 length is 14 residues. V was clipped by 3 bases and J by 9 bases, with 15 bases between them. Germline V lookup: CDR1 MNHNS, CDR2 SASEGT. The CDR3 bases are TGTGCCAGCAGTGATATTGGAGGTATCGGTGAGCAGTTCTTC. It translates to CASSDIGGIGEQFF.

This chain links TRBV5-1 with TRBJ2-7; the D gene is possibly TRBD1 (5 bases). The CDR3 spans 17 residues. Germline V gives CDR1 SGHRS, CDR2 YFSETQ. The V gene lost 2 bases and the J gene lost 1 base, with 19 bases spanning the gap. The CDR3 nucleotides read TGCGCCAGCAGCTTAGCCTCACAGCCGAAGGGGTCCTACGAGCAGTACTTC. It encodes CASSLASQPKGSYEQYF.

In this sample, this clone turned up once. This chain joins TRBV28 and TRBJ2-3; 7 nucleotides line up with TRBD1. The V gene's germline CDR1 is MDHEN and CDR2 SYDVKM. J was trimmed by 5 bases and V by 3 bases; bases with no gene match: 5. CDR3 length: 14 residues. As DNA, the CDR3 is TGTGCCAGCAGTTTTACAGGGGACCGAGATACGCAGTATTTT. Protein product: CASSFTGDRDTQYF. Together with reference TRBV28 and TRBJ2-3, the CDR3 gives the full variable domain: DVKVTQSSRYLVKRTGEKVFLECVQDMDHENMFWYRQDPGLGLRLIYFSYDVKMKEKGDIPEGYSVSREKKERFSLILESASTNQTSMYLCASSFTGDRDTQYFGPGTRLTVL.

Only one count was recorded for this clone. The J gene is TRBJ2-1, the V gene TRBV14, with D perhaps TRBD2 (6 bases). The V gene lost 0 bases and the J gene lost 9 bases, with 9 bases spanning the gap. In germline, CDR1 is SGHDN, CDR2 FVKESK. This CDR3 is 13 amino acids long. The CDR3 spells CASSQDLGGEQFF. The CDR3 nucleotides are TGTGCCAGCAGCCAAGATTTGGGAGGTGAGCAGTTCTTC. The variable domain in full, with the rest retrieved from reference TRBV14 and TRBJ2-1, is EAGVTQFPSHSVIEKGQTVTLRCDPISGHDNLYWYRRVMGKEIKFLLHFVKESKQDESGMPNNRFLAERTGGTYSTLKVQPAELEDSGVYFCASSQDLGGEQFFGPGTRLTVL.

The chain is built from TRBV27 and TRBJ1-2; 7 nucleotides align to TRBD1. Germline CDR1 MNHEY, CDR2 SMNVEV (reference sequence). CDR3 length: 14 amino acids. With 6 bases clipped from V and 4 bases from J, the junction kept 8 bases outside the gene matches. CDR3 residues: CASSSGGLGYGYTF. In DNA, the CDR3 is TGTGCCAGCAGCTCAGGGGGACTGGGCTATGGCTACACCTTC.

The genes are TRBV11-2 and TRBJ2-5; TRBD2 matches at 7 bases. The V gene end was trimmed by 3 bases and the J gene end by 2 bases; junction bases not matched to a gene: 6. CDR3 length equals 15 residues. Germline V gene data show CDR1 as SGHAT and CDR2 as FQNNGV. The CDR3 coding sequence is TGTGCCAGCAGCTTGACGGTCGGGGGGCAAGAGACCCAGTACTTC. Translating it yields CASSLTVGGQETQYF.

This sequence joins TRBV7-8 and TRBJ1-6; TRBD1 matches 7 bases. The CDR3 consists of 12 residues. V shed 3 bases, J shed 11 bases, and the junction held 1 base outside the gene matches. CDR1 is SGHVS and CDR2 is FQNEAQ in the germline V gene. CDR3 region: CASSLRGPPLHF. The CDR3 bases are TGTGCCAGCAGCTTGAGGGGGCCACCCCTCCACTTT.

This rearrangement joins TRBV28 to TRBJ2-7, with 10 bases aligning to TRBD2. Germline V gene lookup returns CDR1 MDHEN and CDR2 SYDVKM. CDR3 length equals 15 residues. The V and J ends lost 6 bases and 7 bases, in that order; junction bases with no gene match: 12. For the CDR3, the DNA is TGTGCCAGCAGGCCTAGCGGGAGCTTGGGAAGGGAGCAGTACTTC. It translates to CASRPSGSLGREQYF.

The V call is TRBV4-1, the J call TRBJ2-1; 7 bases are a match to TRBD1. There are 16 residues in the CDR3. The V segment lost 9 bases and the J segment 1 base; nucleotides outside the gene matches: 12. CDR1 is MGHRA, CDR2 YSYEKL, per germline. CDR3 in DNA: TGCGCCAGTGAGAGGGACAGCGGTTTTTCCTACAATGAGCAGTTCTTC. It yields the protein CASERDSGFSYNEQFF.